The present entry profiles one T cell receptor beta chain with its context. The sample originates from a study of cytomegalovirus exposure and HLA in healthy donors. 13 Jbeta primers and 60 Vbeta primers were used for the PCR. This table comes from immunoSEQ multiplex PCR, and its TCRdb copy is limited to in-frame clones, with some not included. The table shows 90,000 to 100,000 clones, with 70% to 80% occurring only once. CDR1 is SQVTM and CDR2 is ANQGSEA in the germline V gene. This CDR3 is 13 amino acids long. Trimming removed 6 bases from V and 4 bases from J; junction bases left unmatched: 6. This receptor was obtained from a female donor in good health and CMV-seronegative. Sequenced material: PBMCs. The chain employs TRBV29-1 and TRBJ2-1; 7 nucleotides align to TRBD2. This chain's CDR3 is CSVLAVSYNEQFF. The CDR3 bases are TGCAGCGTGCTAGCGGTCTCTTACAATGAGCAGTTCTTC.